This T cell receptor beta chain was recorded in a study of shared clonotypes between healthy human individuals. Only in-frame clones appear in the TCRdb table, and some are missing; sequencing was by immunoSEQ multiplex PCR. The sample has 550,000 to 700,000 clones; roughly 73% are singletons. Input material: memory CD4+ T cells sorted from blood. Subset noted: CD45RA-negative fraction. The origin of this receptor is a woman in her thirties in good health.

CDR3 protein: CAISERGNSYEQYF. The CDR3 region has the DNA TGTGCCATCAGTGAAAGGGGGAACTCCTACGAGCAGTACTTC. This chain joins TRBV10-3 and TRBJ2-7, with TRBD1 as a possible D gene (6 bases). V shed 3 bases and J shed 0 bases, with 9 bases lying between them. The CDR3 has 14 residues. Germline V gene data show CDR1 as ENHRY and CDR2 as SYGVKD.